The TCR beta chain described here comes from a study of cytomegalovirus exposure and HLA in healthy donors. Study conclusions and caveats: The investigators catalogued about 170 TCR beta chains as cytomegalovirus-associated.

The V and J ends lost 2 bases and 0 bases respectively, with 8 bases between them. Per the germline V gene, CDR1 is SGHTA and CDR2 is FQGTGA. CDR3 size: 15 residues. Both 60 Vbeta primers and 13 Jbeta primers went into the PCR. The data were produced by immunoSEQ multiplex PCR, yet TCRdb's version contains in-frame clones alone and is incomplete. The sample gives about 160,000 clones, 85% of which show up once; 1% is in the top ten. This clone was seen only once. Antigen unknown. This sequence was found in a boy aged 2 to 10 in good health and CMV-seronegative. Sequenced sample: PBMCs. The J gene is TRBJ2-1, the V gene TRBV7-3; D gene ambiguous. The CDR3 coding sequence is TGTGCCAGCAGCTTAGTCTCGGGCTCCTACAATGAGCAGTTCTTC. Translating it yields CASSLVSGSYNEQFF. Supplemented by reference TRBV7-3 and TRBJ2-1, the full variable domain reads GAGVSQTPSNKVTEKGKYVELRCDPISGHTALYWYRQSLGQGPEFLIYFQGTGAADDSGLPNDRFFAVRPEGSVSTLKIQRTERGDSAVYLCASSLVSGSYNEQFFGPGTRLTVL.